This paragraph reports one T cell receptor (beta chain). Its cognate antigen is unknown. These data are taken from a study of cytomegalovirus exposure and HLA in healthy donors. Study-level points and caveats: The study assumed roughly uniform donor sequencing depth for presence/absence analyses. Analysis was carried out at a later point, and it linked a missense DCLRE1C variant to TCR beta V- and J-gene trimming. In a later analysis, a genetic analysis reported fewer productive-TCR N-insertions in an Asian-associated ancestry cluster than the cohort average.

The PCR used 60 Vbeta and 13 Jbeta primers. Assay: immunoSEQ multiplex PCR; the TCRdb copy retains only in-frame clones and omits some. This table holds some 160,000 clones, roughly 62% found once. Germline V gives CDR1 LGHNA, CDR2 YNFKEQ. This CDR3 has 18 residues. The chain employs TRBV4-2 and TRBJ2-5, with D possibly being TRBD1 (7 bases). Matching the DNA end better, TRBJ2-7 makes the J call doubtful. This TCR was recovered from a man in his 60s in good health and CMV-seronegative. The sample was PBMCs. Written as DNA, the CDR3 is TGTGCCAGCAGCCAAGAGACAGGGAACGGGGGTATGGACGACGAGCAGTACTTC. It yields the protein CASSQETGNGGMDDEQYF.